This is a list of T cell receptor beta chains from one sample in a study of breast tumors, draining lymph nodes, adjacent tissues. TCRdb used MiXCR to reprocess the multiplex PCR reads, holding one entry per CDR3 protein. The sample includes about 130,000 distinct CDR3 sequences, approximately 21% of them seen just once. Sequenced sample: axillary lymph node tissue. The receptor source for this set is a female donor with breast cancer. Some clones in this sample may be carry-over from other donors' samples. Each CDR3 is given with its conserved first and last residue. D genes are given only for firm matches. Size is omitted from some rows. Given values are once, few, many or a class for expanded clones.

clone_size	v_call	d_call	j_call	cdr3_nt	cdr3_aa
many	TRBV6-2/TRBV6-3	NA	TRBJ1-5	TGTGCCAGCAGTTACTCGGGCAGGGGCCAGAATCAGCCCCAGCATTTT	CASSYSGRGQNQPQHF
many	TRBV4-1	TRBD2	TRBJ2-7	TGCGCCAGCAGCCAAGCGTTAAAGGGAGCGGGAAGGGGTGAGCAGTACTTC	CASSQALKGAGRGEQYF
NA	TRBV11-2	NA	TRBJ2-2	TGTGCCAGCAGCGTCCGGGACTTCGGGGAGCTGTTTTTT	CASSVRDFGELFF
NA	TRBV6-4	NA	TRBJ1-4	TGTGCCAGCAGAAAGGGAGACAGTCCTAATGAAAAACTGTTTTTT	CASRKGDSPNEKLFF
many	TRBV20-1	NA	TRBJ2-1	TGCAGTGCTAGAGATCATACCCACAATGAGCAGTTCTTC	CSARDHTHNEQFF
many	TRBV7-9	NA	TRBJ2-7	TGTGCCAGCAGCTTAGCAGGAGGGTCTACCTACGAGCAGTACTTC	CASSLAGGSTYEQYF
many	TRBV4-1	TRBD1	TRBJ1-6	TGCGCCAGCAGCCCCCATCTCCTCCAGCGGACAGGGGGAAACAGGAATTCACCCCTCCACTTT	CASSPHLLQRTGGNRNSPLHF
many	TRBV11-1	TRBD1	TRBJ2-3	TGTGCCAGCAGCATTGACAGGGATTATGGCACAGATACGCAGTATTTT	CASSIDRDYGTDTQYF
many	TRBV27	TRBD2	TRBJ2-7	TGTGCCAGCAGTTTTTTAACTAGCGGGAGCCACGAGCAGTACTTC	CASSFLTSGSHEQYF
many	TRBV19	NA	TRBJ2-1	TGTGCCAGTAGTACTCCTAGGGACAATGAGCAGTTCTTC	CASSTPRDNEQFF
NA	TRBV19	TRBD1	TRBJ1-5	TGTGCCAGTAGTTCCCAGGCGGGACAGGTTAGCAATCAGCCCCAGCATTTT	CASSSQAGQVSNQPQHF
many	TRBV4-2	NA	TRBJ2-3	TGTGCCAGCAGCCAAGATTTCACAGGGCCAGATACGCAGTATTTT	CASSQDFTGPDTQYF
many	TRBV30	TRBD1	TRBJ2-7	TGTGCCTGGAGTGTATACAGGGGAATATACGAGCAGTACTTC	CAWSVYRGIYEQYF
many	TRBV15	TRBD2	TRBJ2-1	TGTGCCACCAGCACCCGAGGGGCTAGCGGGAGGAGGGAGCAGTTCTTC	CATSTRGASGRREQFF
many	TRBV11-1	TRBD2	TRBJ2-2	TGTGCCAGCAGCAAAGGACTAGTGAGTAGGCTGTTTTTT	CASSKGLVSRLFF
NA	TRBV4-2	TRBD1	TRBJ1-5	TGTGCCAGCAGGCAAGATACGTCAGGGGGTTATCGGCAGCCCCAGCATTTT	CASRQDTSGGYRQPQHF
many	TRBV27	NA	TRBJ1-2	TGTGCCAGCAGTTTCTCAGGCGCCTTGGGCTATGGCTACACCTTC	CASSFSGALGYGYTF
many	TRBV15	NA	TRBJ1-6	TGTGCCACCAGCCCGAGGCCTTATAATTCACCCCTCCACTTT	CATSPRPYNSPLHF
many	TRBV6-1	NA	TRBJ2-7	TGTGCCAGCAGTTACATCTGGCAGTACTTC	CASSYIWQYF
many	TRBV30	NA	TRBJ1-5	TGTGCCTGGAGTGTACCGGCTGGCAATCAGCCCCAGCATTTT	CAWSVPAGNQPQHF
many	TRBV29-1	NA	TRBJ1-5	TGCAGCGTTCGGGAGGGTGGCAATCAGCCCCAGCATTTT	CSVREGGNQPQHF
many	TRBV2	NA	TRBJ1-5	TGTGCCAGCAGTGAAATTGAGCATCAGCCCCAGCATTTT	CASSEIEHQPQHF
many	TRBV3-1	NA	TRBJ2-3	TGTGCCAGCACCGCCCGGGGGAGCACAGATACGCAGTATTTT	CASTARGSTDTQYF
many	TRBV20-1	NA	TRBJ2-3	TGCAGTCTCCCCGGGCCCGGTGCAGATACGCAGTATTTT	CSLPGPGADTQYF
many	TRBV2	TRBD1	TRBJ1-5	TGTGCCAGCAGGCGGACAGGGGGAGGTAGTCAGCCCCAGCATTTT	CASRRTGGGSQPQHF
few	TRBV28	TRBD1	TRBJ2-2	TGTGCCAGCAGTTTAGGGACAGTACTCACCGGGGAGCTGTTTTTT	CASSLGTVLTGELFF
NA	TRBV20-1	NA	TRBJ2-5	TGCAGTGCTAGAGATGGAAGTATTCCCGAGACCCAGTACTTC	CSARDGSIPETQYF
many	TRBV5-1	TRBD2	TRBJ2-1	TGCGCCAGCAGCTTGACTAGCGGGAGTGCCCCCTACAATGAGCAGTTCTTC	CASSLTSGSAPYNEQFF